This record covers a single T cell receptor (beta chain). Its specificity is not known. According to the study, TCR beta libraries were built with iRepertoire HTBI primers and CDR3-region Arm-PCR. Via MiXCR, TCRdb re-called the multiplex PCR reads, giving one row per CDR3 protein. Of roughly 450,000 distinct CDR3 sequences in the sample, 22% are singletons; the top ten hold under 15%. CDR1 SQVTM and CDR2 ANQGSEA come from the germline V gene. There are 13 residues in the CDR3. This sample was taken from a study of regulatory T cells in long-lasting Graves disease. Study background: Treatment with antithyroid drugs for over 5 years, together with positive TSH receptor antibodies, meant persistent Graves' disease. Study outcomes and limitations: Patients with persistent disease shared 2,900 or so public clonotypes, outpacing the approximately 950 shared by new patients. Compared with new cases, persistent Graves' patients showed reduced TCR diversity.

Time point given: persistent/refractory GD, antithyroid drugs over 5 years with positive TRAb. There was RNA extracted from PBMCs, and the TCR library was made from it. The clonotype was recovered from a female donor with Graves disease. Sequenced here: peripheral blood mononuclear cells (PBMCs), sampled when the disease was refractory, from a patient treated with antithyroid drugs. The chain combines TRBV29-1 with TRBJ2-7; D tentatively reads TRBD1 or TRBD2 (6 bases each). The last part of the DNA fits TRBJ2-5 better; the J call may be wrong. In nucleotides, the CDR3 is TGCAGCGTTGAGGAGGGGGGACGAGAGACCCAGTACTTC. This codes for CSVEEGGRETQYF.